A single sample gave rise to the 20 T cell receptor beta chains below, sequenced in a study of cytomegalovirus exposure and HLA in healthy donors. Primers included in the PCR were 60 Vbeta and 13 Jbeta primers. Here immunoSEQ multiplex PCR was the method, and the copy in TCRdb shows in-frame clones only, minus some. The sample shows around 95,000 clones, under 85% of them seen only once. Sequencing input: PBMCs. Receptors were obtained from a woman in her 40s in good health and CMV-seropositive.

This clone has just a few counts. The chain has TRBV6-1 and TRBJ2-7; D might be TRBD1 (5 bases). The CDR3 is 13 amino acids. V was trimmed by 6 bases and J by 3 bases, leaving 12 bases between them. CDR1 and CDR2 from the germline V gene are MNHNS and SASEGT. The CDR3: CASRPTTVYEQYF. The CDR3 DNA sequence: TGTGCCAGCAGACCAACGACAGTCTACGAGCAGTACTTC.

This clone appeared a single time. This sequence joins TRBV5-1 and TRBJ2-7; possible D gene TRBD1, 5 bases. CDR1 is SGHRS, CDR2 YFSETQ, per germline. The CDR3 is 14 amino acids. Trimming shortened V by 2 bases and J by 3 bases, and 12 bases separated the two germline ends. The CDR3 sequence is CASSFRVSGYEQYF. The CDR3 DNA is TGCGCCAGCAGCTTCAGGGTTTCGGGCTACGAGCAGTACTTC. The variable domain in full, with the rest retrieved from reference TRBV5-1 and TRBJ2-7, is KAGVTQTPRYLIKTRGQQVTLSCSPISGHRSVSWYQQTPGQGLQFLFEYFSETQRNKGNFPGRFSGRQFSNSRSEMNVSTLELGDSALYLCASSFRVSGYEQYFGPGTRLTVT.

This chain uses TRBV18 with TRBJ2-5; 11 nucleotides line up with TRBD1. V shed 6 bases and J 5 bases; nucleotides not matched to a gene: 11. The V gene's germline CDR1 is KGHSH and CDR2 LQKENI. The CDR3 has 16 amino acids. The CDR3 sequence: CASSASWTGGVETQYF. The CDR3 DNA reads TGTGCCAGCTCGGCTTCATGGACAGGGGGCGTCGAGACCCAGTACTTC.

This sequence joins TRBV15 and TRBJ2-1; D perhaps matches TRBD1 (7 bases). CDR1 and CDR2 from the germline V gene are LNHNV and YYDKDF (reference sequence). Trimming removed 0 bases from V and 5 bases from J, with 11 bases in between. The CDR3 is 15 amino acids. In DNA form, the CDR3 reads TGTGCCACCAGCAGAGATCAGGGGGGAAACAATGAGCAGTTCTTC. Amino acids: CATSRDQGGNNEQFF.

V usage is TRBV15 and J usage is TRBJ2-3; TRBD2 aligns across 10 bases. The junction had 10 bases not matched to a gene; V was cut back by 0 bases and J by 4 bases. The length of the CDR3 is 18 residues. The germline V gene encodes CDR1 LNHNV and CDR2 YYDKDF (reference sequence). The CDR3 coding sequence is TGTGCCACCAGCAGAGATTTGGATAGCGGGAGGTACGCAGATACGCAGTATTTT. Protein: CATSRDLDSGRYADTQYF.

The gene calls are TRBV11-2 and TRBJ2-7; 7 bases align to TRBD2. V dropped 3 bases and J dropped 5; count of bases not matched to a gene: 10. The CDR3 is 15 residues long. Germline CDR1 SGHAT, CDR2 FQNNGV. CDR3 in amino acids: CASSLGGGFRDEQYF. CDR3 sequence (DNA): TGTGCCAGCAGCTTGGGGGGAGGGTTCCGGGACGAGCAGTACTTC.

Only a few counts were recorded for this clone. This sample includes further DNA sequences coding for the same CDR3. This rearrangement joins TRBV2 to TRBJ1-2; 10 nucleotides agree with TRBD1. Germline assignment: CDR1 SNHLY and CDR2 FYNNEI. V dropped 5 bases and J dropped 7; count of bases not matched to a gene: 7. This CDR3 region has 14 residues. The CDR3 region has the DNA TGTGCCAGCAGTTCCGGGACAGGGGAGGGTGGCTACACCTTC. Translation gives CASSSGTGEGGYTF.

This chain's CDR3 is CASSLEGQGSFF. CDR3 nucleotides: TGTGCCAGCAGCTTAGAGGGACAGGGGTCTTTCTTT. The chain couples TRBV7-8 to TRBJ1-1; 10 bases align to TRBD1. Germline V lookup: CDR1 SGHVS, CDR2 FQNEAQ. Trimming at V came to 1 base and at J to 12 bases, leaving 2 bases not matched to a gene. The CDR3 consists of 12 residues.

Turning to this clone: No DNA is shown, since the ends of the CDR3 on it are uncertain; the CDR3 is the one TCRdb lists. This chain links TRBV28 with TRBJ1-3. Germline-derived CDR1 and CDR2 are MDHEN and SYDVKM. The CDR3 contains 16 residues when both ends are counted. CDR3 loop: CASSLGTGSAGNTIYF.

The chain uses TRBV9 and TRBJ2-3, with 7 bases that match TRBD2. With V trimmed by 0 bases and J by 4 bases, 5 bases remained unmatched. The CDR3 loop spans 15 amino acids. Germline values: CDR1 SGDLS, CDR2 YYNGEE. The CDR3: CASSVGGRRADTQYF. The CDR3 DNA is TGTGCCAGCAGCGTAGGCGGGAGAAGGGCAGATACGCAGTATTTT. Together with reference TRBV9 and TRBJ2-3, the CDR3 gives the full variable domain: DSGVTQTPKHLITATGQRVTLRCSPRSGDLSVYWYQQSLDQGLQFLIQYYNGEERAKGNILERFSAQQFPDLHSELNLSSLELGDSALYFCASSVGGRRADTQYFGPGTRLTVL.

This clone was seen only once. CDR3 region: CASSLRRGAFVSYNEQFF. Written as DNA, the CDR3 is TGTGCCAGCAGCTTACGTCGGGGGGCCTTCGTCTCCTACAATGAGCAGTTCTTC. The V call is TRBV7-9, the J call TRBJ2-1, with D maybe TRBD2 (7 bases). In germline, CDR1 is SEHNR, CDR2 FQNEAQ (reference sequence). The CDR3 has 18 amino acids. V lost 2 bases to trimming and J lost 0 bases, with 17 bases between them.

V gene TRBV28 combines with J gene TRBJ1-1; possible D gene TRBD1, 5 bases. Germline V gene data show CDR1 as MDHEN and CDR2 as SYDVKM. Trimming shortened V by 7 bases and J by 7 bases, and 13 bases separated the two germline ends. The CDR3 sequence is 12 residues long. Written as DNA, the CDR3 is TGTGCCAGCACCGATCAAACAGGTGAAGCTTTCTTT. Protein sequence: CASTDQTGEAFF.

The chain joins TRBV5-1 to TRBJ2-7; D might be TRBD1 (6 bases). Trimming shortened V by 1 base and J by 2 bases, and 10 bases separated the two germline ends. From germline, CDR1 is SGHRS and CDR2 YFSETQ. The CDR3 loop spans 14 amino acids. In DNA, the CDR3 is TGCGCCAGCAGCTTGACGACAGGTACCTACGAGCAGTACTTC. This codes for CASSLTTGTYEQYF.

This clone appeared a single time. CDR3 loop: CASSDPTGMSSGNTIYF. The CDR3 DNA is TGTGCCAGCAGTGACCCTACCGGGATGAGCTCTGGAAACACCATATATTTT. The chain combines TRBV2 with TRBJ1-3, with unresolved D. This CDR3 has 17 amino acids. Deletions cut 3 bases from V and 0 bases from J, with 15 bases between. Germline V gives CDR1 SNHLY, CDR2 FYNNEI.

This clone has more than one count but fewer than ten. The genes are TRBV19 and TRBJ1-1; TRBD1 is a possible D gene (6 bases). The V end was cut by 7 bases, the J end by 5 bases, with 20 bases between. Looked up from germline, CDR1 is LNHDA and CDR2 is SQIVND (reference sequence). This CDR3 region has 15 residues. The CDR3 reads CASIPLQQGRTEAFF. As DNA, the CDR3 is TGTGCCAGTATCCCTCTGCAACAGGGAAGGACTGAAGCTTTCTTT.

V gene TRBV7-2 combines with J gene TRBJ2-5; 7 bases map to TRBD2. The CDR3 has 16 amino acids. Per germline, CDR1 SGHTA and CDR2 FQGNSA. The V segment lost 3 bases and the J segment 5 bases; nucleotides outside the gene matches: 12. The CDR3 DNA is TGTGCCAGCAGCTTGTCCCCAGGAACCGGGGGGGAGACCCAGTACTTC. This encodes CASSLSPGTGGETQYF. The full variable domain, its missing parts supplied by reference TRBV7-2 and TRBJ2-5, is GAGVSQSPSNKVTEKGKDVELRCDPISGHTALYWYRQSLGQGLEFLIYFQGNSAPDKSGLPSDRFSAERTGGSVSTLTIQRTQQEDSAVYLCASSLSPGTGGETQYFGPGTRLLVL.

The rearrangement joins TRBV19 to TRBJ2-4, with D tentatively TRBD2 (7 bases). The CDR3 sequence is 14 residues long. V was trimmed by 4 bases and J by 7 bases, leaving 14 bases between them. Per the germline V gene, CDR1 is LNHDA and CDR2 is SQIVND (reference sequence). The CDR3 DNA sequence: TGTGCCAGTAGTACCAAGGGGGGGGTGAACATTCAGTACTTC. Encoded protein: CASSTKGGVNIQYF.

The J gene is TRBJ2-1, the V gene TRBV7-3; 7 bases match TRBD2. The length of the CDR3 is 15 residues. With V trimmed by 5 bases and J by 2 bases, 6 bases remained unmatched. Germline loops: CDR1 SGHTA, CDR2 FQGTGA. This chain's CDR3 is CASSKTGTTYNEQFF. CDR3 nucleotide sequence: TGTGCCAGCAGCAAGACCGGGACTACCTACAATGAGCAGTTCTTC.

J is TRBJ2-5 and V is TRBV19; no clear D. In germline, CDR1 is LNHDA, CDR2 SQIVND (reference sequence). The germline V and J ends were trimmed by 3 bases and 3 bases, with 5 bases remaining between them. The CDR3 consists of 12 residues. CDR3 loop: CASSIGEETQYF. CDR3 sequence (DNA): TGTGCCAGTAGTATTGGAGAAGAGACCCAGTACTTC.

V and J are TRBV7-8 and TRBJ2-1; TRBD2 matches 8 bases. Germline CDR1 is SGHVS and CDR2 is FQNEAQ. CDR3 size: 17 residues. Losses at the gene ends were 1 base for V and 3 bases for J; bases not matched to a gene: 8. CDR3 in amino acids: CASSLVGRALGYNEQFF. In DNA form, the CDR3 reads TGTGCCAGCAGCTTAGTCGGGAGGGCCTTAGGCTACAATGAGCAGTTCTTC.